The clone carrying this T cell receptor (beta chain) turned up a few times. Its specificity is unknown. This entry belongs to a study of blood T cells in healthy people across ages. The overall study: About one barcoded beta molecule per two T cells was the capture yield of template switching.

Study findings and constraints: Diversity figures based on one million T cells were deemed too low.

For the second PCR, which ran for about 6 to 12 cycles, a sample-barcoded 5' primer and a J-beta primer mix were used. TCRdb re-called the 5' RACE reads through MiXCR, storing one row per CDR3 protein. The repertoire has some 320,000 distinct CDR3 sequences, 25% to 30% of them found once; the top ten carry around 30%. The TCR was taken from a woman in her seventies in good health. Sequenced: blood.

CDR3 sequence: CSAISDVTNIQYF. CDR3 nucleotides: TGCAGTGCTATCAGCGACGTCACAAACATTCAGTACTTC. J is TRBJ2-4 and V is TRBV20-1; D gene uncertain. There are 13 residues in the CDR3. Germline V gene data show CDR1 as DFQATT and CDR2 as SNEGSKA (reference sequence). Between the trimmed V and J ends, which lost 4 bases and 6 bases, there was a span of 13 bases.